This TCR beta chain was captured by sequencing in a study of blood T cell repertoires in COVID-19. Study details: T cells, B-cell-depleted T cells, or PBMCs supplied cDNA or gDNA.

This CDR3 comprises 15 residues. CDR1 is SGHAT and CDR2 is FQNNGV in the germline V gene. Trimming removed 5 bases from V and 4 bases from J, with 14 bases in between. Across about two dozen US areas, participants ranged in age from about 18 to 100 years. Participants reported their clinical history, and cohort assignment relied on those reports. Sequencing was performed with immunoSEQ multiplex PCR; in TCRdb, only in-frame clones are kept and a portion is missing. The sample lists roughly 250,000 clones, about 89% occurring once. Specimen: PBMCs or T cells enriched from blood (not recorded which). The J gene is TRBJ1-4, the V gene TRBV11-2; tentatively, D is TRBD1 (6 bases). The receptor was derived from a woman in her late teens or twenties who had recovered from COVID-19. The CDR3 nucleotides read TGTGCCAGCAGCCCCAAGGGGGAGAATAATGAAAAACTGTTTTTT. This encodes CASSPKGENNEKLFF.